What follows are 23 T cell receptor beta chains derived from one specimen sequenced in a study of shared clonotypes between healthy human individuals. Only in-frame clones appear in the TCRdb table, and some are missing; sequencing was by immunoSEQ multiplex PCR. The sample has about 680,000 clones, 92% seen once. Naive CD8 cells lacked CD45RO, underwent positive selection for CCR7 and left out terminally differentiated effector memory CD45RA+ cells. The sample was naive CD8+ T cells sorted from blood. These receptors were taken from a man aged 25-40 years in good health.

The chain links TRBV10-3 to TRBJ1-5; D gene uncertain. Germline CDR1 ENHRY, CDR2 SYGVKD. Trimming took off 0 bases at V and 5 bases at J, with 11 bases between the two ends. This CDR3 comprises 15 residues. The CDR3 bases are TGTGCCATCAGTGAGTCAGGAGGACGGCATCAGCCCCAGCATTTT. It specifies CAISESGGRHQPQHF.

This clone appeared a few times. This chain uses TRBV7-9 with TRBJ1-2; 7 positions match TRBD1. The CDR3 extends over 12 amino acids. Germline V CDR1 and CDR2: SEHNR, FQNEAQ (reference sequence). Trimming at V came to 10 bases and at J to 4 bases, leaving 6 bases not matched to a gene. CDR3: CAIGTVLYGYTF. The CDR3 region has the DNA TGTGCCATCGGGACAGTGCTCTATGGCTACACCTTC.

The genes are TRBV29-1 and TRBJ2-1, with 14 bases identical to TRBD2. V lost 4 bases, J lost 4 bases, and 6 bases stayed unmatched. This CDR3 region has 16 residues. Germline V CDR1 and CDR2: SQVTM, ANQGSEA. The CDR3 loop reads CSVAGTSGRDYNEQFF. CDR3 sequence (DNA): TGCAGCGTTGCCGGGACTAGCGGGAGAGATTACAATGAGCAGTTCTTC.

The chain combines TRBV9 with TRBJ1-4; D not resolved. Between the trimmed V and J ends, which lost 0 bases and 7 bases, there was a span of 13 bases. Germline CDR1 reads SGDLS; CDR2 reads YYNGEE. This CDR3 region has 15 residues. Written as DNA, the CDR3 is TGTGCCAGCAGCGTAGCGGATGGCAAGGGTGAAAAACTGTTTTTT. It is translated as CASSVADGKGEKLFF. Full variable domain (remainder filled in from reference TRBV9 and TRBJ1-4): DSGVTQTPKHLITATGQRVTLRCSPRSGDLSVYWYQQSLDQGLQFLIQYYNGEERAKGNILERFSAQQFPDLHSELNLSSLELGDSALYFCASSVADGKGEKLFFGSGTQLSVL.

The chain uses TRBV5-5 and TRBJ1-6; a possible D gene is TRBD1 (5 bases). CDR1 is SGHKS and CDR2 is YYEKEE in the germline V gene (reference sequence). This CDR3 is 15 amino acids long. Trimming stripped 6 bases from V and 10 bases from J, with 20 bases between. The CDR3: CASINTGLVNSPLHF. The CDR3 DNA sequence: TGTGCCAGCATCAACACGGGACTGGTGAACTCACCCCTCCACTTT.

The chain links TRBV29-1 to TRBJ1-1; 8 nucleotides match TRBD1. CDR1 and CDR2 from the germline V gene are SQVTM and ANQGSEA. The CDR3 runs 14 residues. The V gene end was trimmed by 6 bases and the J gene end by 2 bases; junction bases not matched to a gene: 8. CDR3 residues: CSVGQGGYNTEAFF. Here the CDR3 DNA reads TGCAGCGTCGGACAGGGCGGGTATAACACTGAAGCTTTCTTT.

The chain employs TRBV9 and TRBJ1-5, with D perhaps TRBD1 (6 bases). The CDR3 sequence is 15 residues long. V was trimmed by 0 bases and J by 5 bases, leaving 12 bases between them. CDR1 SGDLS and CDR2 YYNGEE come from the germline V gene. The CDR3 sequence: CASSVGQGWDQPQHF. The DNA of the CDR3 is TGTGCCAGCAGCGTAGGGCAGGGGTGGGATCAGCCCCAGCATTTT.

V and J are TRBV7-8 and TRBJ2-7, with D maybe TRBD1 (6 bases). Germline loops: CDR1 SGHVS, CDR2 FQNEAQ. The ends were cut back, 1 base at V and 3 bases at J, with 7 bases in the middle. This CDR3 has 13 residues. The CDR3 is CASSLEQGYEQYF. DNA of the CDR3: TGTGCCAGCAGCTTAGAACAGGGCTACGAGCAGTACTTC.

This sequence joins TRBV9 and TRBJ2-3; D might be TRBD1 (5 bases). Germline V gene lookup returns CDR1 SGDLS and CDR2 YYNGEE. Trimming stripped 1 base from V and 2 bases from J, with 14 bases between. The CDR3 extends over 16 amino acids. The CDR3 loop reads CASSVPKQGATDTQYF. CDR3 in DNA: TGTGCCAGCAGCGTACCGAAGCAGGGTGCCACAGATACGCAGTATTTT.

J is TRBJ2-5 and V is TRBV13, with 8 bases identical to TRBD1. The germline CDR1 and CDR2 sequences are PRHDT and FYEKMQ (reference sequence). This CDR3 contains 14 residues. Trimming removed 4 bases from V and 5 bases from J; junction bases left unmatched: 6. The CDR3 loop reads CASSSDRAQETQYF. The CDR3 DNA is TGTGCCAGCAGCTCGGACAGGGCTCAGGAGACCCAGTACTTC.

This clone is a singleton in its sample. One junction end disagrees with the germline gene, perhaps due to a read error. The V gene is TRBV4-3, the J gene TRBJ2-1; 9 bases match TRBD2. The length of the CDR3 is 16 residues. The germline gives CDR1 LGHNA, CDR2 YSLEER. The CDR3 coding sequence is TGCTCCAGCAGCCATAATCCTAGCGGGAACTACAATGAGCAGTTCTTC. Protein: CSSSHNPSGNYNEQFF.

CDR3 in amino acids: CASSLAPGTGASYEQYF. The CDR3 DNA sequence: TGTGCCAGCAGCTTAGCCCCCGGGACAGGGGCTTCCTACGAGCAGTACTTC. V usage is TRBV11-2 and J usage is TRBJ2-7, with 10 bases identical to TRBD1. This CDR3 is built from 17 residues. Germline V lookup: CDR1 SGHAT, CDR2 FQNNGV. J gave up 1 base and V 1 base, and 7 bases lay outside the gene matches.

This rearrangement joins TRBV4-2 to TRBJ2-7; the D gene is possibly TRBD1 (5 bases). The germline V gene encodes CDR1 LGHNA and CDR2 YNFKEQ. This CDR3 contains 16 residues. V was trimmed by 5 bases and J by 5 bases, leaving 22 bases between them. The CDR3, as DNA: TGTGCCAGCAGCTGGGTCCAGGCCTTCAGGGCTGACGAGCAGTACTTC. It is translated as CASSWVQAFRADEQYF.

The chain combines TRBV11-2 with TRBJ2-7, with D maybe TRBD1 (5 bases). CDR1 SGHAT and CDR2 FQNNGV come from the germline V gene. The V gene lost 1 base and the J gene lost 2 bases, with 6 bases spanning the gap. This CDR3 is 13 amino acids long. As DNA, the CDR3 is TGTGCCAGCAGCTTAGTACAGGCCTACGAGCAGTACTTC. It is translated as CASSLVQAYEQYF.

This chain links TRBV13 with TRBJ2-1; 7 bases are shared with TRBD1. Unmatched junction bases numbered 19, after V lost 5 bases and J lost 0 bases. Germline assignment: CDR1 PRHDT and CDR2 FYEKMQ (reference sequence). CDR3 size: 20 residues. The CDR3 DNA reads TGTGCCAGCAGCCACCTTGGGACAGTAAGGGACATGAGCTCCTACAATGAGCAGTTCTTC. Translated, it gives CASSHLGTVRDMSSYNEQFF.

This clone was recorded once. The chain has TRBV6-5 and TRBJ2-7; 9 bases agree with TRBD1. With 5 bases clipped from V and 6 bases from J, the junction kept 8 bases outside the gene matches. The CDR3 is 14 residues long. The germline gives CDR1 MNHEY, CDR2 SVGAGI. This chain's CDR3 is CASSEQTGGVEQYF. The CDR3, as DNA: TGTGCCAGCAGTGAACAGACAGGGGGGGTCGAGCAGTACTTC.

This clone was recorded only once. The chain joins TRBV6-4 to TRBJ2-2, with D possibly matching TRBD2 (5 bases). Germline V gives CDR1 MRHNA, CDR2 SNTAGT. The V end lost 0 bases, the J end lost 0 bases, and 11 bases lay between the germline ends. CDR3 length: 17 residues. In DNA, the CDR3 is TGTGCCAGCAGTGACTCGCGGGCGGGTACGAACACCGGGGAGCTGTTTTTT. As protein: CASSDSRAGTNTGELFF.

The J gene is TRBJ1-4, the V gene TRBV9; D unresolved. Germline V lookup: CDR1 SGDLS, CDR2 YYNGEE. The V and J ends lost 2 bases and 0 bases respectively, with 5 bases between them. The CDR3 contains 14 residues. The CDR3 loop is CASSVSSTNEKLFF. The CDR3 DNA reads TGTGCCAGCAGCGTCTCTTCAACTAATGAAAAACTGTTTTTT.

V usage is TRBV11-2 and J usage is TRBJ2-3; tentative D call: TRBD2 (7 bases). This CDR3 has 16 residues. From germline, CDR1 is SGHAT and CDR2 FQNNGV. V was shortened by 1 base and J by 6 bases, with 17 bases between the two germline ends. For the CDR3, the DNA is TGTGCCAGCAGCTTAGTCGGGGGGCTTATAATTGATACGCAGTATTTT. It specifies CASSLVGGLIIDTQYF.

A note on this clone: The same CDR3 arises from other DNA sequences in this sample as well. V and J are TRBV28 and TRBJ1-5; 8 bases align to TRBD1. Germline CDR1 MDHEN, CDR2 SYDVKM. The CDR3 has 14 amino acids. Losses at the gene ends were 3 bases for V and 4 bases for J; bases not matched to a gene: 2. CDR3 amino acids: CASSLDRVNQPQHF. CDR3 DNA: TGTGCCAGCAGTTTGGACAGGGTAAATCAGCCCCAGCATTTT.

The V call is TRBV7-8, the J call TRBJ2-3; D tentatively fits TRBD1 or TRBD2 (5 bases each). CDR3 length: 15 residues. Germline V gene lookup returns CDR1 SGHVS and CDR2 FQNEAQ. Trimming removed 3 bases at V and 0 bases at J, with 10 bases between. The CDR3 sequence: CASSLFGTSTDTQYF. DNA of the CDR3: TGTGCCAGCAGCTTGTTCGGGACGAGCACAGATACGCAGTATTTT. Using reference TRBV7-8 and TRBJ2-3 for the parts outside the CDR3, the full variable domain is GAGVSQSPRYKVAKRGQDVALRCDPISGHVSLFWYQQALGQGPEFLTYFQNEAQLDKSGLPSDRFFAERPEGSVSTLKIQRTQQEDSAVYLCASSLFGTSTDTQYFGPGTRLTVL.

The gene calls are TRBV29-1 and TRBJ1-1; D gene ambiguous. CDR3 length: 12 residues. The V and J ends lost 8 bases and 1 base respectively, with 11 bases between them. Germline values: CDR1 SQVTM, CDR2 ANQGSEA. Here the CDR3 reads CSTALQNTEAFF. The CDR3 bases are TGCAGCACCGCCCTACAGAACACTGAAGCTTTCTTT.

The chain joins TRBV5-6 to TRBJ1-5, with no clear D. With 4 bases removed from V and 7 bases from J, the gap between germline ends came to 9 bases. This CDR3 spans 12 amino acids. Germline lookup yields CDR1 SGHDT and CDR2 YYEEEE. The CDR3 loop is CASSKLGQPQHF. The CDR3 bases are TGTGCCAGCAGCAAATTGGGGCAGCCCCAGCATTTT.